Following are 2 T cell receptor beta chains from one sample sequenced in a study of blood T cell repertoires in COVID-19 (dated by TCRdb to 2018 to 2020). Receptor libraries were prepared by the immunoSEQ multiplex PCR assay. TCRdb stores this immuneACCESS table with in-frame sequences only. Part of the clones is absent; in the studies checked, under half of the shortfall reflects unresolved V genes, and no reason is known for the rest. Here the sample has about 350,000 clones; 70% to 90% occur a single time. The ten top clones hold approximately 5% of the sample. The specimen sequenced was PBMCs or T cells enriched from blood (not recorded which). The receptors come from a woman aged 30 to 39 who had recovered from COVID-19.

With respect to this clone: A junction boundary mismatches the germline segment, possibly from a read error. The rearrangement uses TRBV28 and TRBJ1-1, with D perhaps matching TRBD1 (6 bases). The germline CDR1 and CDR2 sequences are MDHEN and SYDVKM. This CDR3 is 12 amino acids long. For the CDR3, the DNA is TGTGCCACCGCTAGGGGGGGCCTCGAAGTTTTCTTT. Its protein product is CATARGGLEVFF.

This chain connects TRBV7-2 to TRBJ2-1; the match to TRBD1 covers 9 bases. The CDR3 length is 15 residues. Germline CDR1 reads SGHTA; CDR2 reads FQGNSA. V lost 4 bases and J lost 7; bases outside the gene matches: 8. CDR3 region: CASSYGTGWGNEQFF. Here the CDR3 DNA reads TGTGCCAGCAGCTACGGGACAGGGTGGGGGAATGAGCAGTTCTTC. The variable domain in full, completed from reference TRBV7-2 and TRBJ2-1, reads GAGVSQSPSNKVTEKGKDVELRCDPISGHTALYWYRQSLGQGLEFLIYFQGNSAPDKSGLPSDRFSAERTGGSVSTLTIQRTQQEDSAVYLCASSYGTGWGNEQFFGPGTRLTVL.